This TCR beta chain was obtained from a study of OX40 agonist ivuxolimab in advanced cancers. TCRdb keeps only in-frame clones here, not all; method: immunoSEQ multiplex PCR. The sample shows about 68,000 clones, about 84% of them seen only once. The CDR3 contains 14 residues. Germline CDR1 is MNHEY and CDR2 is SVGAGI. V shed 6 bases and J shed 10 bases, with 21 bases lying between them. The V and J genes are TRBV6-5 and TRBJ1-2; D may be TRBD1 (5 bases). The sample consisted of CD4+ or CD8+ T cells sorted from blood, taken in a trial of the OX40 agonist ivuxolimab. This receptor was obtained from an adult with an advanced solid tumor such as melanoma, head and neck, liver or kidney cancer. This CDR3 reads CASRRRQGTGYYTF. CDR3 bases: TGTGCCAGCAGGCGACGGCAGGGCACAGGTTACTACACCTTC.